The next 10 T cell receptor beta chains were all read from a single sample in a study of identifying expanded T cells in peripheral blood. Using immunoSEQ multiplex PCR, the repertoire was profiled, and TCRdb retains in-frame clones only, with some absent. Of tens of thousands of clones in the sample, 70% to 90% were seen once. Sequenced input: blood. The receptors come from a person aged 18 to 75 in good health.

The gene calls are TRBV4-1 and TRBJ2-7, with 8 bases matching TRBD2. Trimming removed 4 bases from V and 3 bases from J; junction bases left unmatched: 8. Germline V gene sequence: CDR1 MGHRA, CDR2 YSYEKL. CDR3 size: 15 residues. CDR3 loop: CASSRPGLGNYEQYF. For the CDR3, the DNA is TGCGCCAGCAGCCGACCGGGACTAGGGAACTACGAGCAGTACTTC.

The CDR3 nucleotides read TGTGCCAGCAGCCGACAGGGGTACGAGCAGTACTTC. Translating gives CASSRQGYEQYF. V gene TRBV11-1 combines with J gene TRBJ2-7, with 8 bases fitting TRBD1. This CDR3 is built from 12 residues. Trimming took 5 bases from V and 4 from J; bases not matched to a gene: 1. Germline V gives CDR1 SGHAT, CDR2 FQDESV (reference sequence).

CDR3 nucleotide sequence: TGTGCCAGCAGCTTACAGGGGATGAACACTGAAGCTTTCTTT. Amino acid sequence: CASSLQGMNTEAFF. The rearrangement uses TRBV11-3 and TRBJ1-1; possibly TRBD1 for D (6 bases). This CDR3 has 14 residues. In germline, CDR1 is SGHNT, CDR2 YENEEA. The V end lost 2 bases, the J end lost 0 bases, and 7 bases lay between the germline ends.

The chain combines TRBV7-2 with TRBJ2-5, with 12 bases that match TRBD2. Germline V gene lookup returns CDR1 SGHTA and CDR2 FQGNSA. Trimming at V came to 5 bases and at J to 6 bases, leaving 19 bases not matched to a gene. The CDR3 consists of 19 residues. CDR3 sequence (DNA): TGTGCCAGCAGCACTACCCCTAGCGGGGGGGCCAGGTTTAGGAAGACCCAGTACTTC. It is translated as CASSTTPSGGARFRKTQYF.

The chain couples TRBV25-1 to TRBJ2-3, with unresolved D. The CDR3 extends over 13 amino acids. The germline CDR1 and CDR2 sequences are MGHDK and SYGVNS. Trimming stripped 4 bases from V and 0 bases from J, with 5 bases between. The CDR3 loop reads CASSVGSTDTQYF. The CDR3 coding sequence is TGTGCCAGCAGTGTAGGCAGCACAGATACGCAGTATTTT.

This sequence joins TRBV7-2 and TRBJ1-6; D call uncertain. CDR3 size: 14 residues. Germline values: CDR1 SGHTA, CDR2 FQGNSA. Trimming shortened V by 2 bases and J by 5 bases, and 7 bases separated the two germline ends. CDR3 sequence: CASSLIVDNSPLHF. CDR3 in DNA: TGTGCCAGCAGCTTAATTGTGGATAATTCACCCCTCCACTTT. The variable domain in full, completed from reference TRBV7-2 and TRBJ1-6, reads GAGVSQSPSNKVTEKGKDVELRCDPISGHTALYWYRQSLGQGLEFLIYFQGNSAPDKSGLPSDRFSAERTGGSVSTLTIQRTQQEDSAVYLCASSLIVDNSPLHFGNGTRLTVT.

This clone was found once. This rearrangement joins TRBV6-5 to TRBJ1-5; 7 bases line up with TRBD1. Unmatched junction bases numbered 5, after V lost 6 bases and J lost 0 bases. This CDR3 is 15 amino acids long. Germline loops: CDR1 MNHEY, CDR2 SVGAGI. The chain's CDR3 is CASRSGQYSNQPQHF. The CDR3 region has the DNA TGTGCCAGCAGGTCGGGACAGTATAGCAATCAGCCCCAGCATTTT.

The CDR3 bases are TGTGCCACCAGCAGAGGGGTTAGTCTGCAAGAGACCCAGTACTTC. Amino acids: CATSRGVSLQETQYF. The chain is built from TRBV15 and TRBJ2-5; D remains unclear. CDR3 size: 15 residues. The germline V gene has CDR1 LNHNV and CDR2 YYDKDF (reference sequence). The ends were cut back, 1 base at V and 2 bases at J, with 11 bases in the middle.

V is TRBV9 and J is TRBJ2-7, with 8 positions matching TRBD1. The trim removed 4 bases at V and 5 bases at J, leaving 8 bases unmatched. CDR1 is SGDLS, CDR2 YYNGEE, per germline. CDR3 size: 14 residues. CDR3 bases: TGTGCCAGCAGCACCGGGACAGGCACCAACGAGCAGTACTTC. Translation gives CASSTGTGTNEQYF.

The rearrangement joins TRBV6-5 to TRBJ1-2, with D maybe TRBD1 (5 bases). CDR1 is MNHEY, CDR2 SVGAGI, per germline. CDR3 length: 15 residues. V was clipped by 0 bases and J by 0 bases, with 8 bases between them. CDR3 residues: CASSYSGRANYGYTF. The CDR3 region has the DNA TGTGCCAGCAGTTACTCCGGCAGGGCTAACTATGGCTACACCTTC.